This T cell receptor (beta chain) emerged from a study of regulatory T cells after allogeneic stem cell transplantation (dated by TCRdb to 2017 to 2018). In the study overall: Each patient's group depended on whether acute graft-versus-host disease developed within 100 days after stem cell transplantation. Conventional CD4+ T cells defined as CD4+CD25+/-CD127+ were also sorted and TCR-sequenced for comparison in the study. CD4+CD25+CD127- regulatory T cells were obtained from patient PBMCs by means of fluorescence-activated cell sorting. The regulatory T-cell TCR repertoire after allogeneic stem cell transplantation was compared between patients with and without acute graft-versus-host disease.

The paper's findings and limits, for the study overall: In non-GvHD patients, the top 10 regulatory T-cell clones took up a significantly larger share of the repertoire, which suggests that presumably allo-specific protective clones had expanded. No regulatory T-cell clones were found to be shared by all patients, and no significant correlation was observed between sorted cell numbers and the inverse Simpson index. The small patient sample size meant the findings required validation in a larger cohort. Conventional CD4+ T-cell repertoire diversity did not differ significantly between patients with and without graft-versus-host disease. The regulatory T-cell TCR repertoire was less diverse and more focused in patients without graft-versus-host disease than in patients with graft-versus-host disease.

This clonotype is described as medium-sized (0.01 to 0.1%). This clone's antigen is unknown. Per-nucleotide qualities are absent, and no much larger clonotype sits a single base away. What this sample's time point label stands for: 30 days after allogeneic hematopoietic stem cell transplantation. At 30 days after allogeneic hematopoietic stem cell transplantation, peripheral blood mononuclear cells were collected from the patients. From its cysteine to its phenylalanine, the CDR3 spans 12 amino acids. Left in the record is the CDR3 DNA by itself, 36 bases read in frame from the first base. The CDR1 and CDR2 encoded by the germline V gene (reference sequence) are DFQATT and SNEGSKA. Sequenced using an Illumina MiSeq. After the RNA was reverse transcribed with the SMARTer RACE cDNA Amplification kit, the TCR beta CDR3 region was amplified. RNA from sorted cells was extracted with the RNeasy Mini Kit. TCR beta amplicons were sequenced using Illumina paired-end sequencing. In the authors' own workflow: TCR repertoire analysis used MiXCR, VDJtools and the tcR R package. The inverse Simpson index was used to measure diversity, and clones were grouped as rare, small, medium or expanded based on each clone's proportion of the repertoire. TCRdb passed the public sequencing reads through fastp at Q25 and MiXCR, retaining productive beta sequences. Identical CDR3 proteins give one entry, which carries the most common genes and DNA. TCRdb's processing, not the study's, gives the V and J calls here. This sample has 360 or so distinct CDR3 sequences in its table, and approximately 20% of those were observed once. The biggest ten clones account for around 23% of the sample.

The source material was sorted CD4+ T cells from blood (whether regulatory or conventional is not recorded), sampled 30 days after allogeneic stem cell transplant. The chain links TRBV20-1 with TRBJ2-7, with 9 bases matching TRBD2. This sequence was found in a human patient who had an allogeneic stem cell transplant, so the T cells may come from the graft donor. The sequenced DNA: TGCAGCCCCAGGGCGGGGGGGCGTGAGCAGTACTTC. It encodes CSPRAGGREQYF.